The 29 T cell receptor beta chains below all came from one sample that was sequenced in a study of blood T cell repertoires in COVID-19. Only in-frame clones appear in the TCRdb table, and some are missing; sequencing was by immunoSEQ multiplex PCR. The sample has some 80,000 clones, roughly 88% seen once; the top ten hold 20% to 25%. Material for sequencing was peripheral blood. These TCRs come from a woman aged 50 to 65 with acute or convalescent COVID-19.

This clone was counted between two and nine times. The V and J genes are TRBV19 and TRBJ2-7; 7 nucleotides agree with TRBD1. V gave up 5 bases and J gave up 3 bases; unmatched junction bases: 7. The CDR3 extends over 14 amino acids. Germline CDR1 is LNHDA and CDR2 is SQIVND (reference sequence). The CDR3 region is CASSRSGTDYEQYF. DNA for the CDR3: TGTGCCAGTAGTCGTTCCGGGACAGACTACGAGCAGTACTTC.

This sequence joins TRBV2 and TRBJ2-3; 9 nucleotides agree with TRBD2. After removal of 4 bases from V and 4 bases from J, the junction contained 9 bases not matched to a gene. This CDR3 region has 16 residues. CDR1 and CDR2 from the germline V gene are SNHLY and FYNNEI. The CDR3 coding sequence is TGTGCCAGCAGTGTTGGTAGCGGGGGTGGGGCAGATACGCAGTATTTT. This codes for CASSVGSGGGADTQYF.

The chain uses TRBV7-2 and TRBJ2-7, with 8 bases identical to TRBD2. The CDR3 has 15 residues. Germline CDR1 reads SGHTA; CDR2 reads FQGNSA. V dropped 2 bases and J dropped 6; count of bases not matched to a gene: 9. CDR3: CASSLRGTSGSEQYF. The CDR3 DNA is TGTGCCAGCAGCTTAAGGGGGACTAGTGGCTCCGAGCAGTACTTC.

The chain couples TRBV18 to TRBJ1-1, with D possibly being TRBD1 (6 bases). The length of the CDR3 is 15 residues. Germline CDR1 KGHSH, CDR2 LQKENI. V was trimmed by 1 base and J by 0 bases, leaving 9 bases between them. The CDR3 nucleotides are TGTGCCAGCTCACCACAGACAGGTCTGAACACTGAAGCTTTCTTT. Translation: CASSPQTGLNTEAFF.

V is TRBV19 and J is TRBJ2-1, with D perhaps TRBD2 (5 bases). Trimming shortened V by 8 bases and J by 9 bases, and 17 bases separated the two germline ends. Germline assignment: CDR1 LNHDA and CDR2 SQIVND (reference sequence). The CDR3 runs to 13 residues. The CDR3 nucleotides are TGTGCCAGTCGTCAGGACTGGATAAGTGAGCAGTTCTTC. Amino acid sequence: CASRQDWISEQFF.

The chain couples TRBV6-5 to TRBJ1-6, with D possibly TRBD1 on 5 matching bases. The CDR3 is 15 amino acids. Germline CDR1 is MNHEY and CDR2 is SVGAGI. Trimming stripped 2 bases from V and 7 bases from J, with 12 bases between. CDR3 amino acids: CASSYRGSGNSPLHF. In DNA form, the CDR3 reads TGTGCCAGCAGTTACAGGGGAAGTGGGAATTCACCCCTCCACTTT.

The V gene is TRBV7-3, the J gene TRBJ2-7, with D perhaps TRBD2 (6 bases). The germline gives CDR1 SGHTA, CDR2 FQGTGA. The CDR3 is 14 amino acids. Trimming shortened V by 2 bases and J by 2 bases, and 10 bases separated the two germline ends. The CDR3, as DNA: TGTGCCAGCAGCTTAGGAGGGGCGACCTACGAGCAGTACTTC. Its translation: CASSLGGATYEQYF.

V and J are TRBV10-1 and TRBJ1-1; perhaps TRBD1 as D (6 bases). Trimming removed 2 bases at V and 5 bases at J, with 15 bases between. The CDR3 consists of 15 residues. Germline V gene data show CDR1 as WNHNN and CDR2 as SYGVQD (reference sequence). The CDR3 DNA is TGCGCCAGCAGTGAGGATGCCAGGGGAGAAACTGAAGCTTTCTTT. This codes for CASSEDARGETEAFF.

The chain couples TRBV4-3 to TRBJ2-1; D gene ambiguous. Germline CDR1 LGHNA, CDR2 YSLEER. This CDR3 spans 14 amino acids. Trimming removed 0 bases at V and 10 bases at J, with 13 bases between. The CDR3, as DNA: TGCGCCAGCAGCCAAGACTCCATCTTCACAGAGCAGTTCTTC. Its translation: CASSQDSIFTEQFF.

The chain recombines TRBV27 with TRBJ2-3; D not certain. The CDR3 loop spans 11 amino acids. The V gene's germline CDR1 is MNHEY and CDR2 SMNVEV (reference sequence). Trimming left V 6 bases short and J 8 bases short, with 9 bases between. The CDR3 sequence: CASRAALTQYF. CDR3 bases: TGTGCCAGCAGAGCCGCCCTTACGCAGTATTTT.

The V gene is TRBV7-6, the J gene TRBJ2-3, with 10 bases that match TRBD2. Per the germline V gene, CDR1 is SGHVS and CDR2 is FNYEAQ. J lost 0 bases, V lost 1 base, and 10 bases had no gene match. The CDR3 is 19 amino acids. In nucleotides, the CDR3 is TGTGCCAGCAGCTTAGTGGAACTAGCGGGGCGAACTAGCACAGATACGCAGTATTTT. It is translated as CASSLVELAGRTSTDTQYF. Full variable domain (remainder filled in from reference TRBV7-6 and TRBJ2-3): GAGVSQSPRYKVTKRGQDVALRCDPISGHVSLYWYRQALGQGPEFLTYFNYEAQQDKSGLPNDRFSAERPEGSISTLTIQRTEQRDSAMYRCASSLVELAGRTSTDTQYFGPGTRLTVL.

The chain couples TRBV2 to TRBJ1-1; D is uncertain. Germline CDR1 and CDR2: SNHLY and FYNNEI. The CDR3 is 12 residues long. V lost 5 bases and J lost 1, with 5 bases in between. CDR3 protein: CASSYRNTEAFF. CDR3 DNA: TGTGCCAGCAGTTATAGGAACACTGAAGCTTTCTTT.

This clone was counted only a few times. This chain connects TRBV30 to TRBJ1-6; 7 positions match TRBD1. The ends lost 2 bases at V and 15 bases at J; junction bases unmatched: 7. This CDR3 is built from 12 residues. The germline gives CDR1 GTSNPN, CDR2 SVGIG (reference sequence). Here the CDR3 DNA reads TGTGCCTGGAGTTCCATAGGACAGGTCCTCCACTTT. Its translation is CAWSSIGQVLHF. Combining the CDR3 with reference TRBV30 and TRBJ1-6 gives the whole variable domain SQTIHQWPATLVQPVGSPLSLECTVEGTSNPNLYWYRQAAGRGLQLLFYSVGIGQISSEVPQNLSASRPQDRQFILSSKKLLLSDSGFYLCAWSSIGQVLHFGNGTRLTVT.

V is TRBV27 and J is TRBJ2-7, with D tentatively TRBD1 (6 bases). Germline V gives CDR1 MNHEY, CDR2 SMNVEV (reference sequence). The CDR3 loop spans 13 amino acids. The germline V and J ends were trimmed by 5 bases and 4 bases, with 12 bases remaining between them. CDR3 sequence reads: CASSADRTYEQYF. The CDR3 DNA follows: TGTGCCAGCAGTGCCGACAGGACATACGAGCAGTACTTC.

For the CDR3, the DNA is TGTGCCAGCTCACCGACAGGGGGGAACACTGAAGCTTTCTTT. As protein: CASSPTGGNTEAFF. The rearrangement links TRBV18 to TRBJ1-1; 9 bases agree with TRBD1. The CDR3 covers 14 residues. The germline V gene has CDR1 KGHSH and CDR2 LQKENI. Trimming removed 3 bases from V and 1 base from J; junction bases left unmatched: 0.

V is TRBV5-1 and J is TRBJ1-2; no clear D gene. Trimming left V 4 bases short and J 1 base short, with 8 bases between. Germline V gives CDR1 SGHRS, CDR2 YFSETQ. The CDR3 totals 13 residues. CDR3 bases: TGCGCCAGCAGCCTGAGGCTTAACTATGGCTACACCTTC. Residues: CASSLRLNYGYTF.

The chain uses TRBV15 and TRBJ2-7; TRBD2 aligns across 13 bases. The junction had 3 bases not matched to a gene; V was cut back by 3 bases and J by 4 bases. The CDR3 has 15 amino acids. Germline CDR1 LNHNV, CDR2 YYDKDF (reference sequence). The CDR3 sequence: CATSRGTSGVYEQYF. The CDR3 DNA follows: TGTGCCACCAGCAGGGGGACTAGCGGGGTTTACGAGCAGTACTTC.

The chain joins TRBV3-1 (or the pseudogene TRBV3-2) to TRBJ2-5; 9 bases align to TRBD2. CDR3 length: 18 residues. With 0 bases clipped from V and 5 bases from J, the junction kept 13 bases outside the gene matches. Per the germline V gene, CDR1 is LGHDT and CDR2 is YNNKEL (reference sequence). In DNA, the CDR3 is TGTGCCAGCAGCCAAGATGTCCCGGGACTAGCCCCCGGGGAGACCCAGTACTTC. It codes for CASSQDVPGLAPGETQYF.

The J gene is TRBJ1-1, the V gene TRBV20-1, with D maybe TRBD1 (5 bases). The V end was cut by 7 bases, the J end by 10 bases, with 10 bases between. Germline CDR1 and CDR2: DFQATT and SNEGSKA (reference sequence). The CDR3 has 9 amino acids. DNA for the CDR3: TGCAGTGGGGGGGTCGGAGCTTTCTTT. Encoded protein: CSGGVGAFF.

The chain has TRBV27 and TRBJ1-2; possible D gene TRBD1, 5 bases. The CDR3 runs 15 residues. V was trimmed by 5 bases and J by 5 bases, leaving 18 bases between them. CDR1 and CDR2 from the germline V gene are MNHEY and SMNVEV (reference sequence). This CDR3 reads CASSTAGLPKYGYTF. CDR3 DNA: TGTGCCAGCAGTACCGCAGGGCTCCCAAAATATGGCTACACCTTC.

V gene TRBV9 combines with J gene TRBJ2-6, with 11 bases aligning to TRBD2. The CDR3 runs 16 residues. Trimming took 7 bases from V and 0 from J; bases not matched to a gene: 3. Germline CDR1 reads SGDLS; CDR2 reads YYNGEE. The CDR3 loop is CASAGTSGSGANVLTF. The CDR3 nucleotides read TGTGCCAGCGCCGGGACTAGCGGCTCTGGGGCCAACGTCCTGACTTTC.

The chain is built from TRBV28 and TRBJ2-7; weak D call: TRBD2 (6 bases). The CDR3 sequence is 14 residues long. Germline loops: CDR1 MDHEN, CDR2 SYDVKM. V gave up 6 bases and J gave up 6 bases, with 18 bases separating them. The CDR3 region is CASRDYRLLGEQYF. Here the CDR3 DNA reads TGTGCCAGCAGGGACTACAGGCTTCTAGGCGAGCAGTACTTC.

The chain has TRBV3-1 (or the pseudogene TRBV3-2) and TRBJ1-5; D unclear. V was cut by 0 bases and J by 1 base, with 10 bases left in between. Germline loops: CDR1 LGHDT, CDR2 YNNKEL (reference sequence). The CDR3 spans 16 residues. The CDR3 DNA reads TGTGCCAGCAGCCAAGATTTACCCGGGAGCAATCAGCCCCAGCATTTT. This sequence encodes CASSQDLPGSNQPQHF.

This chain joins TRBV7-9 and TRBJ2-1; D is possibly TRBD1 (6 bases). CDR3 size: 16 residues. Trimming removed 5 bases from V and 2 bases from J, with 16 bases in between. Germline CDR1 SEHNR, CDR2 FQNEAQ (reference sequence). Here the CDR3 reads CASSQTTGGPYNEQFF. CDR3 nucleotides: TGTGCCAGCAGCCAGACGACAGGTGGCCCCTACAATGAGCAGTTCTTC.

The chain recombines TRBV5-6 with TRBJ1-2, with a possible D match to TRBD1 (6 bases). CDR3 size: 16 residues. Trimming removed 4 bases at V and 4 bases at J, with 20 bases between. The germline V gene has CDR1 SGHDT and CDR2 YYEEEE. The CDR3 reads CASSPDSGGEGYGYTF. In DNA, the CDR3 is TGTGCCAGCAGCCCAGACTCGGGGGGCGAGGGCTATGGCTACACCTTC.

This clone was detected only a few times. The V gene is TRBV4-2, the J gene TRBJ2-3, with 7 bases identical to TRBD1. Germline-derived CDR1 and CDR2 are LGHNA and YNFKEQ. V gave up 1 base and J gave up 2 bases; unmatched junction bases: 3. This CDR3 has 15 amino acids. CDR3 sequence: CASSQGKGATDTQYF. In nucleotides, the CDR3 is TGTGCCAGCAGCCAAGGGAAGGGGGCCACAGATACGCAGTATTTT.

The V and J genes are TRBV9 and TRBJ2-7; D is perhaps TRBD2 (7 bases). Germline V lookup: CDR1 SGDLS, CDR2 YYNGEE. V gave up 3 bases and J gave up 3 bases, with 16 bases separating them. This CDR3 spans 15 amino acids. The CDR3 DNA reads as TGTGCCAGCAGCGAGGGGGGGGCTAGCCTCTACGAGCAGTACTTC. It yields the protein CASSEGGASLYEQYF.

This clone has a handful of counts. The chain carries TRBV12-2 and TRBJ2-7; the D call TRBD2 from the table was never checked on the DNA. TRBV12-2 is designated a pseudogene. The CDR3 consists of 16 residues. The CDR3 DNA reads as TGTGCAAGTCGCTTAATACTGAGGGCAGGCTCCTACGAGCAGTACTTC. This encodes CASRLILRAGSYEQYF.

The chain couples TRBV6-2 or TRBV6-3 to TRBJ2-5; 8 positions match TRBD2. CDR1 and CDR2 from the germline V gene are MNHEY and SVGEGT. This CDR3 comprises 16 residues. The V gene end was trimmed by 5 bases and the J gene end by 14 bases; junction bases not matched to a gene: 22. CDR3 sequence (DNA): TGTGCCAGCAGTCTTCTAGAACCGGGACTAGGAGGCGTTTTTTACTTC. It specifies CASSLLEPGLGGVFYF.